This T cell receptor beta chain was profiled in a study of shared clonotypes between healthy human individuals. Whole-study context: There were three CD4 naive, three CD4 memory, two CD8 naive and one CD8 memory plates per donor.

Deep was the level used in running the assay. Genomic DNA belonging to each subset was distributed in equal measure over several immunoSEQ plates. Sequenced by immunoSEQ multiplex PCR; TCRdb stores in-frame clones only, minus some. This table has over 1.4 million clones, 96% appearing once. V shed 5 bases and J 2 bases; nucleotides not matched to a gene: 10. CDR3 length: 16 residues. The germline CDR1 and CDR2 sequences are SGHTA and FQGTGA. HIV-negative, healthy adults without recent acute infections or vaccinations were the donors. The TCR sequence derives from a young man in good health. The rearrangement joins TRBV7-3 to TRBJ2-5; 8 bases map to TRBD2. Input material: naive CD4+ T cells sorted from blood. As to subset: CD45RA+ positively selected. CDR3 nucleotides: TGTGCCAGCAGCCCCGGGGGAGCGGGAGTACAAGAGACCCAGTACTTC. Protein product: CASSPGGAGVQETQYF.